The rows below give T cell receptor beta chains drawn from one sample of a study of response to subunit inactivated influenza vaccine. TCRdb re-derived calls from the RT-PCR reads in MiXCR, one entry per CDR3 protein. The sample contains around 570,000 distinct CDR3 sequences, over 9% of which appear only once. The sample also formed part of further work on T cells expressing NK-cell markers.

The sequenced sample was PBMCs from blood, obtained on the day of vaccination. Receptor source: a man aged 50 to 60 who received an inactivated influenza vaccine. The CDR3 runs from the conserved cysteine through the conserved F or W. The D gene is left open where the match is weak. Size values are once, few and many counts, or a class for expanded clones, and some rows have none.

V: TRBV6-2/TRBV6-3; D: -; J: TRBJ2-3; size: few; DNA: TGTGCCAGCAGTTACGGCAGCAGGGAGGGCACAGATACGCAGTATTTT; CDR3: CASSYGSREGTDTQYF
V: TRBV12-3/TRBV12-4; D: -; J: TRBJ2-7; size: few; DNA: TGTGCCAGCAGTTCCCACGGGACACCATACGAGCAGTACTTC; CDR3: CASSSHGTPYEQYF
V: TRBV28; D: -; J: TRBJ2-2; size: few; DNA: TGTGCCAGCAGTTTGAGCTACGCCGGGGAGCTGTTTTTT; CDR3: CASSLSYAGELFF
V: TRBV18; D: TRBD1; J: TRBJ2-6; size: few; DNA: TGTGCCAGCTCACCAAGAGGGACAGTACTATCTGGGGCCAACGTCCTGACTTTC; CDR3: CASSPRGTVLSGANVLTF
V: TRBV10-1; D: -; J: TRBJ2-2; size: -; DNA: TGCGCCAGCAGTAGAAACAGGCCCGGGGAGCTGTTTTTT; CDR3: CASSRNRPGELFF
V: TRBV4-1; D: TRBD2; J: TRBJ2-5; size: -; DNA: TGCGCCAGCAGCCAAGCTCTAGCGGGGGAGACCCAGTACTTC; CDR3: CASSQALAGETQYF
V: TRBV11-1; D: -; J: TRBJ2-5; size: few; DNA: TGTGCCAGCAGCTTAGCCCCCTCCGAAAAAGAGACCCAGTACTTC; CDR3: CASSLAPSEKETQYF
V: TRBV12-3/TRBV12-4; D: -; J: TRBJ2-5; size: many; DNA: TGTGCCAGCAGTCGCGGGGTTGCCGAGACCCAGTACTTC; CDR3: CASSRGVAETQYF
V: TRBV5-1; D: -; J: TRBJ2-7; size: -; DNA: TGCACCAGCAGCTTGGGCCCTTCAGACTCCTACGAGCAGTACTTC; CDR3: CTSSLGPSDSYEQYF
V: TRBV12-3/TRBV12-4; D: TRBD2; J: TRBJ2-7; size: many; DNA: TGTGCCAGCCTTAGCGGGAGCTACGAGCAGTACTTC; CDR3: CASLSGSYEQYF
V: TRBV5-1; D: -; J: TRBJ2-5; size: -; DNA: TGCGCCAGCAGCCAAGGGTCAAGCCCCGGAGAGACCCAGTACTTC; CDR3: CASSQGSSPGETQYF
V: TRBV24-1; D: -; J: TRBJ2-1; size: many; DNA: TGTGCCACCAGGAAGGCAGGTTACAATGAGCAGTTCTTC; CDR3: CATRKAGYNEQFF
V: TRBV4-3; D: TRBD2; J: TRBJ2-3; size: -; DNA: TGCGCCAGCAGCCTATATACCGGCGGGGGGGCCACAGATACGCAGTATTTT; CDR3: CASSLYTGGGATDTQYF
V: TRBV28; D: -; J: TRBJ2-4; size: few; DNA: TGTGCCAGCAGTAGCGGAAGTGCCAAAAACATTCAGTACTTC; CDR3: CASSSGSAKNIQYF
V: TRBV20-1; D: TRBD1; J: TRBJ2-4; size: few; DNA: TGCAGTGCTATGGGCTACTGGGACAGTAAAAACATTCAGTACTTC; CDR3: CSAMGYWDSKNIQYF
V: TRBV4-3; D: -; J: TRBJ1-2; size: -; DNA: TGCGCCAGCAGCCAAGATTGGCCGCAATGGGCTAACTATGGCTACACCTTC; CDR3: CASSQDWPQWANYGYTF
V: TRBV4-1; D: -; J: TRBJ2-7; size: -; DNA: TGCGCCAGCAGCCAAGCGACGACAGCGATCTACGAGCAGTACTTC; CDR3: CASSQATTAIYEQYF
V: TRBV5-4; D: -; J: TRBJ2-7; size: few; DNA: TGTCCCGATGGAGGGCGGACCTACGAGCAGTACTTC; CDR3: CPDGGRTYEQYF
V: TRBV4-2; D: -; J: TRBJ2-1; size: few; DNA: TGTGCCAGCAGCCAAGCGGCAGGGGTCGACAATGAGCAGTTCTTC; CDR3: CASSQAAGVDNEQFF
V: TRBV6-2/TRBV6-3; D: -; J: TRBJ1-3; size: few; DNA: TGTGCCAGCAGTACGGACACTAGCTCTGGAAACACCATATATTTT; CDR3: CASSTDTSSGNTIYF
V: TRBV18; D: -; J: TRBJ1-2; size: few; DNA: TGTGCCAGCTCACCTATATCGACAGTAAATGGCTACACCTTC; CDR3: CASSPISTVNGYTF
V: TRBV27; D: -; J: TRBJ2-1; size: few; DNA: TGTGCCACCAGTTTACGGCTTCCTATCTCCTACAATGAGCAGTTCTTC; CDR3: CATSLRLPISYNEQFF
V: TRBV11-3; D: -; J: TRBJ2-1; size: few; DNA: TGTGCCAGCAGCTTTGGACAGACCTCCTACAATGAGCAGTTCTTC; CDR3: CASSFGQTSYNEQFF
V: TRBV7-8; D: -; J: TRBJ1-5; size: -; DNA: TGTGCCAGCAGCCCCAGCAGGGGAGGCGCGGGACCTCAGCCCCAGCATTTT; CDR3: CASSPSRGGAGPQPQHF
V: TRBV20-1; D: -; J: TRBJ2-4; size: many; DNA: TGCAGTGTTGAGGACCGAGCCAAAAACATTCAGTACTTC; CDR3: CSVEDRAKNIQYF
V: TRBV14; D: -; J: TRBJ2-4; size: many; DNA: TGTGCCAGCAGCCAAGGATTAGGCGTGTCCAAAAACATTCAGTACTTC; CDR3: CASSQGLGVSKNIQYF
V: TRBV28; D: -; J: TRBJ1-4; size: -; DNA: TGTGCCAGCAGTTTAATAGGGGGGGGCGAAAAACTGTTTTTT; CDR3: CASSLIGGGEKLFF
V: TRBV28; D: -; J: TRBJ2-3; size: -; DNA: TGTGCCAGCAGTTCCCCGGGTCAGCTAGGTCTCACAGATACGCAGTATTTT; CDR3: CASSSPGQLGLTDTQYF
V: TRBV3-1; D: -; J: TRBJ1-1; size: -; DNA: TGTGCCAGCAGCAAGGTCCTGAACACTGAAGCTTTCTTT; CDR3: CASSKVLNTEAFF
V: TRBV20-1; D: -; J: TRBJ2-1; size: few; DNA: TGCAGTGCTAGTACTGTCAGCTCCTACAATGAGCAGTTCTTC; CDR3: CSASTVSSYNEQFF
V: TRBV3-1; D: -; J: TRBJ2-1; size: -; DNA: TGTGCCAGCCGGGGCATAGATGAGCAGTTCTTC; CDR3: CASRGIDEQFF
V: TRBV27; D: -; J: TRBJ2-7; size: few; DNA: TGTGCCAGCAGCCGGGCAGCCACCTACGAGCAGTACTTC; CDR3: CASSRAATYEQYF
V: TRBV5-1; D: -; J: TRBJ2-1; size: many; DNA: TGCGCCAGCAGCAAAACAGCCACCGAGCAGTTCTTC; CDR3: CASSKTATEQFF
V: TRBV19; D: -; J: TRBJ2-7; size: -; DNA: TGTGCCAGTAGTATTGGTCAGGGTGGATACGAGCAGTACTTC; CDR3: CASSIGQGGYEQYF
V: TRBV19; D: -; J: TRBJ1-3; size: -; DNA: TGTGCCAGCAACGCGGGGGCTGGAGGAAACACCATATATTTT; CDR3: CASNAGAGGNTIYF
V: TRBV6-5; D: TRBD1; J: TRBJ1-1; size: -; DNA: TGTGCCAGCAGTTGGACAGGGGAGACTGAAGCTTTCTTT; CDR3: CASSWTGETEAFF
V: TRBV12-3/TRBV12-4; D: -; J: TRBJ2-2; size: many; DNA: TGTGCCAGCAGTTTACCCCCCGGGGAGCTGTTTTTT; CDR3: CASSLPPGELFF
V: TRBV4-1; D: TRBD1; J: TRBJ1-2; size: few; DNA: TGCGCCAGCAGCCCTCGGGACAGCACCCAGAGCTACACCTTC; CDR3: CASSPRDSTQSYTF
V: TRBV7-9; D: -; J: TRBJ2-5; size: few; DNA: TGTGCCAGCAGCTCTATTTACGAGACCCAGTACTTC; CDR3: CASSSIYETQYF
V: TRBV28; D: -; J: TRBJ2-7; size: few; DNA: TGTGCCAGCAGCCCCATAGGTCCCGGTGATTACGAGCAGTACTTC; CDR3: CASSPIGPGDYEQYF
V: TRBV7-9; D: -; J: TRBJ2-5; size: few; DNA: TGTGCCAGCAGCTTAGATGGACCCCAAGAGACCCAGTACTTC; CDR3: CASSLDGPQETQYF
V: TRBV12-3/TRBV12-4; D: -; J: TRBJ2-1; size: -; DNA: TGTGCCAGCAGTCTAGCTAACAGGGCCGGAGAGCAGTTCTTC; CDR3: CASSLANRAGEQFF
V: TRBV6-1; D: TRBD2; J: TRBJ2-7; size: few; DNA: TGTGCCAGCAGACCTAGCGGGAGCTCTTACGAGCAGTACTTC; CDR3: CASRPSGSSYEQYF
V: TRBV4-3; D: -; J: TRBJ2-5; size: many; DNA: TGCGCCAGCAGCCAAGACTGGGGGCAAGAGACCCAGTACTTC; CDR3: CASSQDWGQETQYF
V: TRBV29-1; D: TRBD1; J: TRBJ2-7; size: -; DNA: TGCAGCGTTGAAGGGGGACAGTTCTCCTACGAGCAGTACTTC; CDR3: CSVEGGQFSYEQYF
V: TRBV7-2; D: TRBD2; J: TRBJ2-3; size: few; DNA: TGTGCCAGCAGCCCCCCTCGGCTAGCGGGTTATACAGATACGCAGTATTTT; CDR3: CASSPPRLAGYTDTQYF
V: TRBV13; D: TRBD1; J: TRBJ2-1; size: -; DNA: TGTGCCAGCAGCCCCAAACGACAGGGCGATGAGCAGTTCTTC; CDR3: CASSPKRQGDEQFF
V: TRBV28; D: TRBD1; J: TRBJ1-4; size: many; DNA: TGTGCCAGCAGTGACAGGGTCCCAACTAATGAAAAACTGTTTTTT; CDR3: CASSDRVPTNEKLFF
V: TRBV6-6; D: TRBD1; J: TRBJ1-1; size: -; DNA: TGTGCCAGCAGTATAGGACAGGGTAGTGAAGCTTTCTTT; CDR3: CASSIGQGSEAFF
V: TRBV5-1; D: TRBD1; J: TRBJ2-7; size: -; DNA: TGCGCCAGCAGCCTCCGGGGGACAGGGGAGTACGAGCAGTACTTC; CDR3: CASSLRGTGEYEQYF
V: TRBV7-9; D: -; J: TRBJ1-1; size: -; DNA: TGTGCCAGCAGCTTAGCGGAGGGTCCCACTGAAGCTTTCTTT; CDR3: CASSLAEGPTEAFF
V: TRBV5-1; D: -; J: TRBJ2-3; size: few; DNA: TGCGCCAGCAAACGCCGGGGGACAGAGTATACAGATACGCAGTATTTT; CDR3: CASKRRGTEYTDTQYF
V: TRBV24-1; D: -; J: TRBJ2-6; size: -; DNA: TGTGCCACCAGTGACAGGGACCTAATCTCCTCTGGGGCCAACGTCCTGACTTTC; CDR3: CATSDRDLISSGANVLTF
V: TRBV20-1; D: TRBD1; J: TRBJ2-1; size: few; DNA: TGCAGTGCTTTTAACCTGGACAGGGGAGGTAACAATGAGCAGTTCTTC; CDR3: CSAFNLDRGGNNEQFF
V: TRBV7-2; D: -; J: TRBJ2-7; size: -; DNA: TGTGCCAGCAGCTTAGTCGGGGCCGCCGACGAGCAGTACTTC; CDR3: CASSLVGAADEQYF
V: TRBV5-5; D: TRBD1; J: TRBJ2-4; size: -; DNA: TGTGCCAGCAGCAGTGGACAGGGGCCTTTGGTGGACATTCAGTACTTC; CDR3: CASSSGQGPLVDIQYF
V: TRBV5-1; D: -; J: TRBJ2-2; size: many; DNA: TGCGCCAGCAGCGCCGGGATCTCAACGAGGGAGCTGTTTTTT; CDR3: CASSAGISTRELFF
V: TRBV5-4; D: -; J: TRBJ2-1; size: -; DNA: TGTGCCAGCAGCTTGGTTAAAGGGTATTCGAGCTCCTACAATGAGCAGTTCTTC; CDR3: CASSLVKGYSSSYNEQFF